This T cell receptor (beta chain) appears in the sequencing data of a study of blood T cell repertoires in COVID-19. Study-wide background: From the United States, Italy and Spain came samples of acute and convalescent COVID-19. PBMCs, B-cell-depleted T cells, or T cells were the source of the cDNA or gDNA that made up the material.

The CDR3 length is 20 residues. V shed 1 base and J shed 2 bases, with 24 bases lying between them. Germline CDR1 and CDR2: MGHRA and YSYEKL. Per the authors' pipeline: Researchers report that nucleated cell counts were estimated from reference gene primer amplification. Produced via immunoSEQ multiplex PCR; TCRdb's table is partial and in-frame only. V and J calls and clone size follow that table, whereas D and trimming were derived from the DNA. Among some 80,000 clones listed, about 76% were seen once. The genes are TRBV4-1 and TRBJ1-3; D not resolved. What was sequenced was peripheral blood. The source of this sequence is an elderly man with acute or convalescent COVID-19. In nucleotides, the CDR3 is TGCGCCAGCAGCCAAGTCGAGGGAAGGATTGATGTGCGGGCTGGAAACACCATATATTTT. Translating it yields CASSQVEGRIDVRAGNTIYF.